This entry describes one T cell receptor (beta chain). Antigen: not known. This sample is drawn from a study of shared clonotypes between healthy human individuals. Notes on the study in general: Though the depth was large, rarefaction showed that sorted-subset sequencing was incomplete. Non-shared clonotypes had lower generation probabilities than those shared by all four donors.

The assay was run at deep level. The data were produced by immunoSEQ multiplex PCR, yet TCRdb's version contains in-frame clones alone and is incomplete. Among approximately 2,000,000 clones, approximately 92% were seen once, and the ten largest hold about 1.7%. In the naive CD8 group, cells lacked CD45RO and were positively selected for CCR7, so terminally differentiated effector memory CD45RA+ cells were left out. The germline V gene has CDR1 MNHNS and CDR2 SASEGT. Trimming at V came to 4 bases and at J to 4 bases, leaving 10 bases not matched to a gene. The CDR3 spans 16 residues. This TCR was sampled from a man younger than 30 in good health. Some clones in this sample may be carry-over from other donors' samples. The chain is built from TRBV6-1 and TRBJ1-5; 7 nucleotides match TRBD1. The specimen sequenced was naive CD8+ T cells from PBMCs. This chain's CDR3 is CASSVLRDSINQPQHF. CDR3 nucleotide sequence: TGTGCCAGCAGTGTATTGAGGGACAGTATTAATCAGCCCCAGCATTTT.